This record covers a single T cell receptor beta chain. Antigen specificity is unknown. Looked up from germline, CDR1 is SQVTM and CDR2 is ANQGSEA. This CDR3 has 14 residues. The PCR employed 60 Vbeta primers together with 13 Jbeta primers. The method was immunoSEQ multiplex PCR; TCRdb's version includes in-frame clones alone and lacks a portion of them. In the table there are around 150,000 clones, more than 70% of which are singletons. This specimen comes from a study of cytomegalovirus exposure and HLA in healthy donors. Whole-study findings and limits: Most of the TCR beta V segments (in an earlier analysis) were productive either about 90% or about 30% of the time.

J is TRBJ2-1 and V is TRBV29-1, with 10 nucleotides matching TRBD1. The clonotype comes from a man aged 45 to 65 in good health and CMV-seropositive. What was sequenced was PBMCs. The CDR3 here is CSGGKGQGSFEQFF. DNA for the CDR3: TGCAGTGGGGGTAAGGGACAGGGGAGTTTTGAGCAGTTCTTC.